Below are 27 T cell receptor beta chains sequenced from a single sample in a study of T cell responses to AZD1222 COVID-19 vaccine. Assay used: immunoSEQ multiplex PCR; TCRdb lists only in-frame clones, some missing. The table lists 90,000 to 150,000 clones, around 88% of them singletons. This specimen consisted of peripheral blood, obtained on day 0 of AZD1222 vaccination. These receptors all come from an adult in good health.

The gene calls are TRBV28 and TRBJ2-7, with D unclear. The V end lost 10 bases, the J end lost 5 bases, and 21 bases lay between the germline ends. CDR1 MDHEN and CDR2 SYDVKM come from the germline V gene. The CDR3 runs 14 residues. This chain's CDR3 is CATSEPGSLDEQYF. The CDR3 DNA reads TGTGCCACCTCGGAACCGGGCTCCCTGGACGAGCAGTACTTC.

The chain links TRBV11-3 to TRBJ2-3; D is perhaps TRBD2 (7 bases). Trimming pared 1 base from V and 8 bases from J, leaving 13 bases between. CDR3 length equals 14 residues. Germline V lookup: CDR1 SGHNT, CDR2 YENEEA. CDR3 region: CASSLAGGPGTQYF. CDR3 sequence (DNA): TGTGCCAGCAGCTTAGCGGGGGGCCCAGGTACGCAGTATTTT. Filled out from reference TRBV11-3 and TRBJ2-3, the complete variable domain reads EAGVVQSPRYKIIEKKQPVAFWCNPISGHNTLYWYLQNLGQGPELLIRYENEEAVDDSQLPKDRFSAERLKGVDSTLKIQPAELGDSAVYLCASSLAGGPGTQYFGPGTRLTVL.

The genes are TRBV6-5 and TRBJ1-3, with a weak D call TRBD1 (6 bases). V was trimmed by 6 bases and J by 8 bases, leaving 8 bases between them. The CDR3 consists of 11 residues. The V gene's germline CDR1 is MNHEY and CDR2 SVGAGI. This chain's CDR3 is CASRTGDTIYF. DNA of the CDR3: TGTGCCAGCAGGACAGGAGACACCATATATTTT.

The rearrangement uses TRBV6-1 and TRBJ2-7, with no clear D. The V gene's germline CDR1 is MNHNS and CDR2 SASEGT. Trimming stripped 2 bases from V and 6 bases from J, with 5 bases between. The CDR3 covers 11 residues. In DNA form, the CDR3 reads TGTGCCAGCAGTGAATTCTCCGAGCAGTACTTC. Amino acid sequence: CASSEFSEQYF.

The rearrangement joins TRBV6-5 to TRBJ2-7, with TRBD1 identical over 10 bases. This CDR3 is built from 14 residues. Trimming at V came to 8 bases and at J to 2 bases, leaving 6 bases not matched to a gene. The germline gives CDR1 MNHEY, CDR2 SVGAGI. CDR3 DNA: TGTGCCAGCCTAGGACAGGGGGTTCCCTACGAGCAGTACTTC. Its protein product is CASLGQGVPYEQYF.

V is TRBV12-3 or TRBV12-4 and J is TRBJ1-5; D not certain. This CDR3 is 12 amino acids long. V dropped 0 bases and J dropped 3 bases, with 0 bases sitting between them. This CDR3 reads CASSLANQPQHF. The CDR3 coding sequence is TGTGCCAGCAGTTTAGCCAATCAGCCCCAGCATTTT.

The J gene is TRBJ1-2, the V gene TRBV10-3; 7 nucleotides align to TRBD1. V trimming: 5 bases; J trimming: 3 bases; junction bases outside the gene matches: 15. Germline loops: CDR1 ENHRY, CDR2 SYGVKD. The CDR3 is made up of 17 amino acids. The CDR3 DNA is TGTGCCATCAGTCCCGGACGACTTGGACAGGAACACTATGGCTACACCTTC. This encodes CAISPGRLGQEHYGYTF.

The chain employs TRBV28 and TRBJ2-2; either TRBD1 or TRBD2 may supply D (6 bases each). Trimming removed 4 bases at V and 5 bases at J, with 11 bases between. The CDR3 covers 14 residues. From germline, CDR1 is MDHEN and CDR2 SYDVKM. The CDR3 sequence is CASSSGGPTGELFF. The CDR3 DNA follows: TGTGCCAGCAGTTCCGGGGGCCCGACCGGGGAGCTGTTTTTT.

This chain connects TRBV7-2 to TRBJ2-5; D perhaps matches TRBD2 (7 bases). The CDR3 extends over 14 amino acids. CDR1 and CDR2 from the germline V gene are SGHTA and FQGNSA. V dropped 5 bases and J dropped 7 bases, with 17 bases sitting between them. In DNA form, the CDR3 reads TGTGCCAGCAGCCCGCGAGCGAGGGGGGGGACCCAGTACTTC. Protein sequence: CASSPRARGGTQYF.

The V gene is TRBV9, the J gene TRBJ2-3; 10 bases match TRBD2. The J segment lost 6 bases and the V segment lost 3 bases, leaving 10 bases of the junction unmatched. The CDR3 has 16 amino acids. Germline assignment: CDR1 SGDLS and CDR2 YYNGEE. CDR3 region: CASSDPTSGLRDTQYF. In DNA form, the CDR3 reads TGTGCCAGCAGCGACCCGACTAGCGGGCTTCGGGATACGCAGTATTTT.

This sequence joins TRBV12-3 or TRBV12-4 and TRBJ2-4; D might be TRBD1 or TRBD2, each matching 5 bases. The CDR3 has 13 amino acids. The V end lost 3 bases, the J end lost 9 bases, and 12 bases lay between the germline ends. CDR3 protein: CASSFRGPGIQYF. CDR3 sequence (DNA): TGTGCCAGCAGTTTCCGGGGCCCTGGCATTCAGTACTTC.

The chain carries TRBV4-2 and TRBJ2-1; 7 bases are a match to TRBD2. The CDR3 runs 14 residues. The trim removed 1 base at V and 6 bases at J, leaving 3 bases unmatched. Looked up from germline, CDR1 is LGHNA and CDR2 is YNFKEQ. CDR3 region: CASSQVLAGNEQFF. The CDR3 DNA sequence: TGTGCCAGCAGCCAAGTTTTAGCGGGCAATGAGCAGTTCTTC.

V and J are TRBV20-1 and TRBJ2-1, with TRBD2 identical over 14 bases. CDR3 size: 17 residues. The germline V gene has CDR1 DFQATT and CDR2 SNEGSKA (reference sequence). Losses at the gene ends were 3 bases for V and 0 bases for J; bases not matched to a gene: 4. This chain's CDR3 is CSASGTSGSSSYNEQFF. The DNA of the CDR3 is TGCAGTGCTAGTGGGACTAGCGGGAGTAGCTCCTACAATGAGCAGTTCTTC.

In this sample, this clone turned up once. The identical CDR3 is also encoded by other nucleotide sequences in the sample. The gene calls are TRBV6-2 or TRBV6-3 and TRBJ1-4; D is ambiguous. The CDR3 is 12 amino acids. V dropped 6 bases and J dropped 5 bases, with 7 bases sitting between them. The germline CDR1 and CDR2 sequences are MNHEY and SVGEGT. The CDR3 sequence: CASSLGNEKLFF. For the CDR3, the DNA is TGTGCCAGCAGCCTCGGGAATGAAAAACTGTTTTTT.

The rearrangement joins TRBV7-2 to TRBJ1-5; no clear D. V lost 2 bases, J lost 2 bases, and 10 bases lay in between. Germline CDR1 reads SGHTA; CDR2 reads FQGNSA. The CDR3 has 15 amino acids. CDR3 sequence (DNA): TGTGCCAGCAGCTTATTTGATGGCGGCAATCAGCCCCAGCATTTT. This sequence encodes CASSLFDGGNQPQHF.

This chain connects TRBV7-9 to TRBJ1-1; D remains unclear. In germline, CDR1 is SEHNR, CDR2 FQNEAQ (reference sequence). V dropped 1 base and J dropped 5 bases, with 8 bases sitting between them. The CDR3 runs 13 residues. CDR3 DNA: TGTGCCAGCAGCTTAGTGGAGGGAACTGAAGCTTTCTTT. Residues: CASSLVEGTEAFF.

This clone has only one observation. The V gene is TRBV19, the J gene TRBJ1-2; the match to TRBD1 covers 9 bases. From germline, CDR1 is LNHDA and CDR2 SQIVND (reference sequence). J lost 4 bases, V lost 7 bases, and 10 bases had no gene match. CDR3 size: 15 residues. In DNA form, the CDR3 reads TGTGCCAGTACAATGGACAGGGGTAGTACCTATGGCTACACCTTC. Its protein product is CASTMDRGSTYGYTF.

The gene calls are TRBV29-1 and TRBJ2-1; the D is unclear. V lost 4 bases and J 10 bases, leaving 14 bases between the germline ends. CDR3 length: 12 residues. In germline, CDR1 is SQVTM, CDR2 ANQGSEA. DNA of the CDR3: TGCAGCGTTGTTGTAGCTCCAAGGGAGCAGTTCTTC. It is translated as CSVVVAPREQFF.

The chain carries TRBV29-1 and TRBJ2-2; D call uncertain. Germline lookup yields CDR1 SQVTM and CDR2 ANQGSEA. The CDR3 totals 12 residues. Between the trimmed V and J ends, which lost 5 bases and 6 bases, there was a span of 10 bases. CDR3 bases: TGCAGCGTTTCAAGGGCGTCCGGGGAGCTGTTTTTT. The encoded protein is CSVSRASGELFF.

The chain recombines TRBV6-1 with TRBJ2-7; D not resolved. V lost 2 bases, J lost 2 bases, and 10 bases lay in between. The CDR3 has 14 amino acids. The germline gives CDR1 MNHNS, CDR2 SASEGT. The CDR3 reads CASSETLSAYEQYF. CDR3 DNA sequence: TGTGCCAGCAGTGAAACGCTTAGTGCCTACGAGCAGTACTTC.

The rearrangement joins TRBV5-1 to TRBJ1-1, with D uncertain. Germline-derived CDR1 and CDR2 are SGHRS and YFSETQ. V was shortened by 1 base and J by 0 bases, with 10 bases between the two germline ends. The CDR3 loop spans 15 amino acids. CDR3 sequence reads: CASSLSPGVNTEAFF. The CDR3 bases are TGCGCCAGCAGCTTGTCTCCAGGTGTGAACACTGAAGCTTTCTTT.

This chain joins TRBV4-1 and TRBJ1-5; TRBD1 matches 10 bases. Germline CDR1 is MGHRA and CDR2 is YSYEKL. This CDR3 comprises 16 residues. The V and J ends lost 0 bases and 3 bases, in that order; junction bases with no gene match: 2. The CDR3 DNA reads as TGCGCCAGCAGCCAAGAGGGACAGGGGTACAATCAGCCCCAGCATTTT. Its protein is CASSQEGQGYNQPQHF.

This clone was detected only once. V and J are TRBV14 and TRBJ2-1; 7 bases fit TRBD2. CDR3 length equals 14 residues. Germline V gene sequence: CDR1 SGHDN, CDR2 FVKESK. V trimming: 6 bases; J trimming: 2 bases; junction bases outside the gene matches: 4. The CDR3 DNA reads as TGTGCCAGCAGGCCTCGGGGGGCCTACAATGAGCAGTTCTTC. Translated: CASRPRGAYNEQFF. The variable domain in full, with the rest retrieved from reference TRBV14 and TRBJ2-1, is EAGVTQFPSHSVIEKGQTVTLRCDPISGHDNLYWYRRVMGKEIKFLLHFVKESKQDESGMPNNRFLAERTGGTYSTLKVQPAELEDSGVYFCASRPRGAYNEQFFGPGTRLTVL.

The chain recombines TRBV28 with TRBJ2-4, with TRBD1 matching 9 bases. Per germline, CDR1 MDHEN and CDR2 SYDVKM. V dropped 6 bases and J dropped 3; count of bases not matched to a gene: 9. This CDR3 has 16 residues. CDR3 coding DNA: TGTGCCAGCAGAACACCGGGACAGGGTATCAAAAACATTCAGTACTTC. It is translated as CASRTPGQGIKNIQYF.

This rearrangement joins TRBV5-1 to TRBJ2-1; 7 nucleotides match TRBD1. V was clipped by 6 bases and J by 5 bases; unmatched bases: 14. Germline values: CDR1 SGHRS, CDR2 YFSETQ. The CDR3 extends over 16 amino acids. CDR3 DNA sequence: TGCGCCAGCAATATGGGCTGGGGACAGAGCGACAATGAGCAGTTCTTC. Its protein is CASNMGWGQSDNEQFF.

This clone was seen a few times. The chain joins TRBV5-5 to TRBJ2-1; D is possibly TRBD1 (5 bases). In germline, CDR1 is SGHKS, CDR2 YYEKEE (reference sequence). Between the trimmed V and J ends, which lost 4 bases and 6 bases, there was a span of 20 bases. There are 16 residues in the CDR3. The CDR3 nucleotides are TGTGCCAGCAGCAATGGGGCAGTGCAGGGCGGCAATGAGCAGTTCTTC. Translation: CASSNGAVQGGNEQFF.

The chain uses TRBV3-1 (or the pseudogene TRBV3-2) and TRBJ1-1; weak D call: TRBD1 (5 bases). The ends were cut back, 0 bases at V and 1 base at J, with 18 bases in the middle. CDR3 length: 18 amino acids. Per the germline V gene, CDR1 is LGHDT and CDR2 is YNNKEL (reference sequence). The CDR3, as DNA: TGTGCCAGCAGCCAAGACCCGTCAGGGCCCCTATCGAACACTGAAGCTTTCTTT. Translation gives CASSQDPSGPLSNTEAFF.